The present T cell receptor beta chain was sequenced within a study of shared clonotypes between healthy human individuals. CD45RO-negative, CCR7-selected cells formed the naive CD8 fraction, which excluded terminally differentiated effector memory CD45RA+ cells. Donors, without exception, were Caucasian adults residing in Nashville, Tennessee. The CDR3 runs to 13 residues. Trimming took 4 bases from V and 4 from J, leaving 10 bases between them. Germline V lookup: CDR1 LNHDA, CDR2 SQIVND (reference sequence). Assay used: immunoSEQ multiplex PCR; TCRdb lists only in-frame clones, some missing. There are hundreds of thousands of clones in the sample; approximately 96% occur only once, and 0.095% to 0.13% lies in the top ten.

The specimen sequenced was naive CD8+ T cells sorted from blood. This rearrangement joins TRBV19 to TRBJ2-5; D gene unclear. The clonotype comes from a woman aged 25-40 years in good health. Written as DNA, the CDR3 is TGTGCCAGTAGTAGCACGCTGGCAGAGACCCAGTACTTC. Protein: CASSSTLAETQYF.